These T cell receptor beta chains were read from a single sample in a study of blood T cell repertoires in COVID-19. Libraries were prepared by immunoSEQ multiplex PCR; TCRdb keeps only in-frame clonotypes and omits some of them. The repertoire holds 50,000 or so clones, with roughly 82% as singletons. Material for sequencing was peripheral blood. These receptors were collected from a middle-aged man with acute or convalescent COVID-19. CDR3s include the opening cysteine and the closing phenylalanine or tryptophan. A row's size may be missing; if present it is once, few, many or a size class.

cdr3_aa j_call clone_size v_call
CASSLTYRDGGEKLFF TRBJ1-4 . TRBV5-1
CASSLFRQGSYEQYF TRBJ2-7 . TRBV5-1
CASSSRTGRPGTDTQYF TRBJ2-3 . TRBV19
CASRQGNTGELFF TRBJ2-2 . TRBV7-2
CASSVQGGYDTGELFF TRBJ2-2 . TRBV9
CASSPRDRGRSGTEAFF TRBJ1-1 once TRBV7-2
CATRMTGREQYF TRBJ2-7 . TRBV10-3
CASTDPGTANTEAFF TRBJ1-1 . TRBV2
CASSLGRGETQYF TRBJ2-5 . TRBV5-4
CATTTGLGRETQYF TRBJ2-5 . TRBV3-1/TRBV3-2
CASSLEPSTEAFF TRBJ1-1 . TRBV5-1
CARSQRVQGVTPYGYTF TRBJ1-2 . TRBV5-3
CAWSVKAQGAGNTIYF TRBJ1-3 . TRBV30
CASSFLGGYEQYF TRBJ2-7 . TRBV5-1
CASSFSGGAPGELFF TRBJ2-2 . TRBV5-1
CAIVRDRSTDTQYF TRBJ2-3 . TRBV10-3
CASSSISTGTHTGELFF TRBJ2-2 . TRBV7-6
CASSPSGNWQPQHF TRBJ1-5 . TRBV18
CASSPDPPENQPQHF TRBJ1-5 few TRBV4-1
CASSPRMTGGHGVGFF TRBJ1-1 . TRBV27
CATSRLAGVETQYF TRBJ2-5 . TRBV15
CASNRLAAMQYF TRBJ2-3 . TRBV6-5
CASSLEGASYNEQFF TRBJ2-1 . TRBV5-1
CATSVGTANTGELFF TRBJ2-2 few TRBV24-1
CASSLVQTTSTDTQYF TRBJ2-3 . TRBV5-4
CASRPQVQDEQFF TRBJ2-1 . TRBV28
CAWSVTGYEQYF TRBJ2-7 . TRBV30